This T cell receptor (beta chain) was recovered during a study of blood T cell repertoires in COVID-19. This clone was seen a single time. Original data processing: Estimated nucleated cell counts came from reference gene primer amplification. Only in-frame clones appear in the TCRdb table, and some are missing; sequencing was by immunoSEQ multiplex PCR. The DNA was the basis for D and trimming; V, J and clone size are from that table. The sample has about 50,000 clones, 85% to 90% seen once; the top ten hold about 4.6%. J was trimmed by 1 base and V by 2 bases; bases with no gene match: 5. The length of the CDR3 is 16 residues. Germline V gives CDR1 SGHRS, CDR2 YFSETQ.

This chain joins TRBV5-1 and TRBJ2-3; TRBD2 matches at 9 bases. The sample taken for sequencing was peripheral blood. The receptor was derived from an elderly man with active COVID-19. DNA for the CDR3: TGCGCCAGCAGCTTTAGCGGGAGTGGAGGCACAGATACGCAGTATTTT. Amino acids: CASSFSGSGGTDTQYF.